The 3 T cell receptor beta chains below come from one sample, sequenced in a study of blood T cells in healthy people across ages. For the second PCR, which ran for 7 to 11 cycles, a sample-barcoded 5' primer and a J-beta primer mix were used. Via MiXCR, TCRdb re-called the 5' RACE reads, giving one row per CDR3 protein. The repertoire consists of about 680,000 distinct CDR3 sequences, with 49% occurring once and the leading ten covering around a third. The sequencing sample was made of blood. The receptors derive from a woman in her fifties or sixties in good health.

This clonotype occurred once. A junction boundary mismatches the germline segment, possibly from a read error. The CDR3: CSAYLVKGKGETLYF. The CDR3 DNA sequence: TGCAGTGCCTACCTCGTGAAAGGGAAGGGAGAGACCCTGTACTTC. This sequence joins TRBV20-1 and TRBJ2-5; perhaps TRBD2 as D (5 bases). From germline, CDR1 is DFQATT and CDR2 SNEGSKA (reference sequence). This CDR3 is built from 15 residues.

This rearrangement joins TRBV6-2 or TRBV6-3 to TRBJ2-7; the match to TRBD2 covers 8 bases. V lost 7 bases to trimming and J lost 5 bases; unmatched junction nucleotides: 10. The length of the CDR3 is 14 residues. Per germline, CDR1 MNHEY and CDR2 SVGEGT. CDR3 sequence reads: CASKWSGRGDEQYF. CDR3 bases: TGTGCCAGCAAATGGAGCGGGAGAGGCGACGAGCAGTACTTC.

The chain's CDR3 is CSASGQAGGLNEQFF. CDR3 nucleotide sequence: TGCAGTGCTAGTGGTCAAGCGGGAGGGCTTAATGAGCAGTTCTTC. The V and J genes are TRBV20-1 and TRBJ2-1; 10 nucleotides line up with TRBD2. V shed 3 bases, J shed 7 bases, and the junction held 9 bases outside the gene matches. This CDR3 has 15 amino acids. Germline CDR1 DFQATT, CDR2 SNEGSKA (reference sequence).